Included here is one T cell receptor beta chain sequence, with context. The antigen is unknown. Profiled with immunoSEQ multiplex PCR; TCRdb holds only in-frame clones, not every one. Of 430,000 or so clones listed, 89% are singletons. This sample stems from a study of Ad26.COV2.S vaccination and SARS-CoV-2 variants. For the study at large: Ad26.COV2.S, an intramuscular injection, was given once or twice 56 days apart.

Notes on the study in general: Post-vaccination spike-specific CD8+ and CD4+ T cell responses reportedly had substantial breadth.

The V gene lost 2 bases and the J gene lost 4 bases, with 12 bases spanning the gap. The CDR3 length is 14 residues. Germline V lookup: CDR1 SGHRS, CDR2 YFSETQ. Documented treatment: around 19 received Ad26.COV2.S at low or high dose, single or two shots; roughly 5 received placebo; per-sample allocation not given. Specimens were obtained on day 63 following the first vaccine or placebo injection. Aged 18-55 years, donor was enrolled in Boston in the early 2020s. Sequencing used peripheral blood, obtained in a trial of Ad26.COV2.S vaccine versus placebo. The clonotype originates from a person between 18 and 65 years old who received the Ad26.COV2.S COVID-19 vaccine or a placebo. J is TRBJ1-1 and V is TRBV5-1; a possible D gene is TRBD1 (5 bases). The CDR3 nucleotides are TGCGCCAGCAGCTTACTCGAAGGGGCCACTGAAGCTTTCTTT. It translates to CASSLLEGATEAFF.